This T cell receptor (beta chain) stems from a study of T cells in Graves' hyperthyroidism and ophthalmopathy (dated 2019 in TCRdb). Regarding the study in general: Peripheral blood was sampled at the time of initial diagnosis, prior to any treatment. A discovery cohort of fewer than 110 patients, about 44 with Graves' ophthalmopathy and 55 to 60 with stable Graves' hyperthyroidism, was used to find distinguishing TCR V-J signatures. An independent validation cohort of about 19 hyperthyroidism patients and more than 15 patients who later progressed to ophthalmopathy tested prospective prediction of ophthalmopathy. The approximately 95 discovery patients were divided at random into training and test sets in a 7:3 ratio. The study also compared thyroid tissue and blood T-cell repertoires from 6 or 7 Graves' hyperthyroidism patients. After blood sampling, hyperthyroidism patients were treated with methimazole at a starting dose of 30 mg daily, and ophthalmopathy patients were treated with high-dose intravenous methylprednisolone. TCR Vbeta CDR3 sequencing of 130 to 150 peripheral blood samples (43 ophthalmopathy, 75 or so hyperthyroidism and some 17 progressor patients) is reported in the paper.

The full study reports these points: Sample size was not statistically predetermined, and investigators were not blinded to group allocation. During validation, the model predicted progression to ophthalmopathy a median of approximately 6 months ahead of onset, with 70.59% sensitivity and almost 75% specificity. Most expanded thyroid clonotypes (frequency above 0.001) were also found in blood, which suggests that blood repertoires may mirror thyroid immune responses. A 13 V-J signature model separated ophthalmopathy from stable hyperthyroidism, with approximately 87% sensitivity and about 81% specificity in cross-validation and 80%/75% in testing.

Relative to germline, V is 1 base shorter and J is 2 bases shorter, with 9 bases between their ends. The CDR1 and CDR2 encoded by the germline V gene (reference sequence) are GTSNPN and SVGIG. CDR3 length: 13 amino acids, cysteine to phenylalanine. The CDR3 DNA has 39 bases and is translated from base 1. The TCR beta CDR3 regions were amplified from the RNA transcripts. The first round of RT-PCR for the TCR CDR3 was performed with the HTBI primer set and the Qiagen OneStep RT-PCR kit. Libraries were constructed in a second round of multiplex PCR, after which size selection and purification were carried out. Paired-end sequencing of the libraries was performed with 100 bp reads on an Illumina HiSeq2000. The study's processing was this. Raw data were processed with SOAPnuke, discarding reads with adapters, uncalled bases, mean Phred below 15, or no exact constant-primer or identifier match. COPE v1.2.5 was used to merge high-quality paired reads, and clonotypes were defined as unique nucleotide sequences. MiTCR v1.1 was used to align the clonotypes against IMGT TRBV, TRBD and TRBJ reference segments. Only V-J combinations with frequency above 0.0001, covering 98% to 99.2% of repertoires, were analysed. The TCS score was defined as F50 (clonal expansion) divided by E x V (chaos), with BLOSUM62-based TCRdist calculated between CDR3 peptides within each V-J. Welch's t-statistics and random forest reduced fewer than 550 V-J features to 13, which were used in a naive Bayes classifier (R e1071). TCRdb took the public reads, trimmed them with fastp at Q25, ran MiXCR for clone calling and kept in-frame beta chains. Entries that share a CDR3 protein sequence are merged under the most common genes and DNA. The V and J calls reflect TCRdb's pipeline rather than the authors' work. Across this sample there are a few hundred thousand distinct CDR3 sequences, with about a sixth seen only once. The ten largest clones represent less than 3.5% of the sample.

This clonotype was recorded at least ten times. Which antigen it targets is not known. Qualities for individual bases were not recorded, and no much larger clone is one base off. Ophthalmopathy patients had moderately to severely active disease, with a Clinical Activity Score of 3 or more, a NOSPECS grade of 4 or more, and a disease duration of less than 3 months. The study excluded patients with uncontrolled infections, other autoimmune diseases, pregnancy or lactation. Diagnoses were established on the basis of clinical symptoms, serum thyroxine and TRAb, thyroid ultrasound, and orbital computed tomography. Ficoll-Paque density gradient centrifugation was used to isolate PBMCs from about 9 ml of fresh peripheral blood. Total RNA was extracted with Trizol reagent, and quality was checked on an Agilent 2100 Bioanalyzer.

Specimen: blood. The chain was built from TRBV30 and TRBJ2-7, with the identity of the D gene unclear. The sequence was collected from a woman aged 35 to 49 with Graves' ophthalmopathy. The DNA sequence follows: TGTGCCTGGAGTGATAGCAGTCCCTACGAGCAGTACTTC. This translates into CAWSDSSPYEQYF.